These 21 T cell receptor beta chains were all obtained from the same sample, sequenced in a study of blood T cells in healthy people across ages. Alongside a J-beta primer mix, a sample-barcoded 5' primer served in a second PCR lasting about 6 to 12 cycles. TCRdb re-called the 5' RACE reads with MiXCR, one entry per CDR3 protein. The table records approximately 800,000 distinct CDR3 sequences, 20% to 25% of them present only once. These records were also assigned to another study, of T cells of mothers and their children.

Sequencing was performed on blood. Receptor source: a boy between 10 and 17 years old in good health.

This chain links TRBV4-1 with TRBJ2-5, with 9 nucleotides matching TRBD1. Germline CDR1 MGHRA, CDR2 YSYEKL. J was trimmed by 2 bases and V by 1 base; bases with no gene match: 5. This CDR3 region has 16 residues. The chain's CDR3 is CASSQAVTGGQETQYF. Written as DNA, the CDR3 is TGCGCCAGCAGCCAAGCAGTGACAGGGGGTCAAGAGACCCAGTACTTC.

In this sample, this clonotype turned up a few times. The chain recombines TRBV3-1 with TRBJ2-4, with D possibly being TRBD1 or TRBD2 (5 bases each). V shed 1 base and J shed 3 bases, with 16 bases lying between them. Per the germline V gene, CDR1 is LGHDT and CDR2 is YNNKEL (reference sequence). The CDR3 is made up of 17 amino acids. The CDR3 bases are TGTGCCAGCAGCCAAGGACGGACACCTGGGAGCAAAAACATTCAGTACTTC. It codes for CASSQGRTPGSKNIQYF. The full variable domain, with the rest looked up from reference TRBV3-1 and TRBJ2-4, is DTAVSQTPKYLVTQMGNDKSIKCEQNLGHDTMYWYKQDSKKFLKIMFSYNNKELIINETVPNRFSPKSPDKAHLNLHINSLELGDSAVYFCASSQGRTPGSKNIQYFGAGTRLSVL.

This clonotype has just a few counts. The J gene is TRBJ2-1, the V gene TRBV28; D is perhaps TRBD2 (5 bases). CDR1 and CDR2 (germline): MDHEN, SYDVKM. Trimming stripped 2 bases from V and 8 bases from J, with 31 bases between. The CDR3 has 20 residues. The CDR3 nucleotides read TGTGCCAGCAGTTTAAAGTTTTCATGGGCCCGAGGGCCTATTCACGATGAGCAGTTCTTC. This sequence encodes CASSLKFSWARGPIHDEQFF. Complete variable domain (other parts from reference TRBV28 and TRBJ2-1): DVKVTQSSRYLVKRTGEKVFLECVQDMDHENMFWYRQDPGLGLRLIYFSYDVKMKEKGDIPEGYSVSREKKERFSLILESASTNQTSMYLCASSLKFSWARGPIHDEQFFGPGTRLTVL.

This clonotype was found a few times. V is TRBV7-9 and J is TRBJ2-2; no definite D call. This CDR3 has 14 amino acids. Germline-derived CDR1 and CDR2 are SEHNR and FQNEAQ (reference sequence). V lost 10 bases and J 0 bases, leaving 12 bases between the germline ends. CDR3 nucleotides: TGTGCCACCCTGGAGACTTCGAACACCGGGGAGCTGTTTTTT. Residues: CATLETSNTGELFF.

The chain joins TRBV7-9 to TRBJ1-2, with D hard to call. Trimming stripped 1 base from V and 7 bases from J, with 19 bases between. CDR1 and CDR2 from the germline V gene are SEHNR and FQNEAQ (reference sequence). This CDR3 has 16 residues. CDR3 sequence reads: CASSLGPDNPRSGYTF. CDR3 nucleotides: TGTGCCAGCAGCTTAGGTCCAGATAATCCTAGGAGTGGCTACACCTTC.

This clonotype was recorded many times. The chain joins TRBV29-1 to TRBJ1-1; D gene ambiguous. This CDR3 region has 14 residues. The germline CDR1 and CDR2 sequences are SQVTM and ANQGSEA. Trimming removed 4 bases at V and 0 bases at J, with 12 bases between. The CDR3 DNA is TGCAGCGTTGCACGGGGAGGGATGAACACTGAAGCTTTCTTT. Residues: CSVARGGMNTEAFF.

This clonotype came up a few times. The genes are TRBV20-1 and TRBJ2-7; possible D gene TRBD2, 7 bases. Germline CDR1 and CDR2: DFQATT and SNEGSKA (reference sequence). There are 13 residues in the CDR3. V lost 6 bases, J lost 3 bases, and 15 bases lay in between. Written as DNA, the CDR3 is TGCAGTGCCGAGCGGGACACCGACTACGAGCAGTACTTC. This codes for CSAERDTDYEQYF.

This clonotype was counted between two and nine times. V gene TRBV10-3 combines with J gene TRBJ1-5; tentatively, D is TRBD1 (5 bases). The CDR3 is 14 amino acids. Germline V gene data show CDR1 as ENHRY and CDR2 as SYGVKD. Trimming left V 3 bases short and J 0 bases short, with 6 bases between. CDR3 protein: CAISDRGSNQPQHF. CDR3 coding DNA: TGTGCCATCAGTGATAGGGGTAGCAATCAGCCCCAGCATTTT.

In its sample, this clonotype was seen a few times. V and J are TRBV2 and TRBJ2-5; D not resolved. This CDR3 spans 18 amino acids. Germline-derived CDR1 and CDR2 are SNHLY and FYNNEI. V lost 1 base and J lost 0, with 18 bases in between. The CDR3 reads CASSEDASVLGNQETQYF. CDR3 sequence (DNA): TGTGCCAGCAGTGAAGACGCCTCCGTGCTAGGCAACCAAGAGACCCAGTACTTC.

The chain is built from TRBV4-3 and TRBJ2-3; the match to TRBD1 covers 8 bases. Germline CDR1 LGHNA, CDR2 YSLEER. The CDR3 spans 16 residues. Trimming took 0 bases from V and 6 from J; bases not matched to a gene: 8. CDR3 loop: CASSQDRQGWADTQYF. The CDR3 DNA is TGCGCCAGCAGCCAAGACAGACAGGGGTGGGCGGATACGCAGTATTTT.

This clonotype was recorded at least ten times. The rearrangement uses TRBV2 and TRBJ1-5; 7 positions match TRBD1. V shed 5 bases and J 0 bases; nucleotides not matched to a gene: 7. The CDR3 runs to 16 residues. CDR1 is SNHLY, CDR2 FYNNEI, per germline. In nucleotides, the CDR3 is TGTGCCAGCAGTACAGGACAGGAAGGTAGCAATCAGCCCCAGCATTTT. Its protein is CASSTGQEGSNQPQHF.

This clonotype was observed a few times. This rearrangement joins TRBV28 to TRBJ2-3, with D unclear. This CDR3 has 14 residues. Germline CDR1 is MDHEN and CDR2 is SYDVKM. V was trimmed by 3 bases and J by 2 bases, leaving 9 bases between them. In DNA, the CDR3 is TGTGCCAGCAGTTTCGGGCAGTTCACAGATACGCAGTATTTT. Translation gives CASSFGQFTDTQYF.

The chain uses TRBV4-3 and TRBJ1-4; D possibly corresponds to TRBD1 (6 bases). Trimming shortened V by 1 base and J by 4 bases, and 19 bases separated the two germline ends. This CDR3 spans 18 amino acids. Germline lookup yields CDR1 LGHNA and CDR2 YSLEER. The CDR3 here is CASSQGGQHLRINEKLFF. CDR3 DNA: TGCGCCAGCAGCCAAGGCGGACAGCACCTAAGAATTAATGAAAAACTGTTTTTT.

The rearrangement links TRBV6-2 or TRBV6-3 to TRBJ1-5; the D gene is possibly TRBD1 (6 bases). V lost 1 base, J lost 7 bases, and 11 bases lay in between. Germline CDR1 is MNHEY and CDR2 is SVGEGT. This CDR3 spans 14 amino acids. CDR3 sequence (DNA): TGTGCCAGCAGTTACTTGGGGGGCCAACAGCCCCAGCATTTT. The encoded protein is CASSYLGGQQPQHF.

This clonotype has more than one count but fewer than ten. The chain recombines TRBV3-1 with TRBJ2-5; no reliable D call. CDR1 and CDR2 from the germline V gene are LGHDT and YNNKEL (reference sequence). The length of the CDR3 is 14 residues. V lost 1 base, J lost 3 bases, and 9 bases lay in between. The CDR3 loop reads CASSQGTGKETQYF. CDR3 coding DNA: TGTGCCAGCAGCCAAGGCACCGGAAAAGAGACCCAGTACTTC.

The chain has TRBV7-9 and TRBJ2-7, with D perhaps TRBD1 or TRBD2 (6 bases each). The CDR3 length is 16 residues. Germline V lookup: CDR1 SEHNR, CDR2 FQNEAQ (reference sequence). V shed 1 base and J shed 4 bases, with 17 bases lying between them. The CDR3 spells CASSLEYGGSPYEQYF. The DNA for the CDR3 is TGTGCCAGCAGCTTAGAATACGGGGGCTCTCCGTACGAGCAGTACTTC.

This clonotype was found many times. A read error may account for a junction end that differs from germline. The V gene is TRBV5-1, the J gene TRBJ2-5; D gene unclear. The CDR3 is made up of 12 amino acids. Germline lookup yields CDR1 SGHRS and CDR2 YFSETQ. CDR3 nucleotides: TGTGCCAGCAGCTTATCACAAGAGACCCAGTACTTC. Its translation is CASSLSQETQYF. The variable domain in full, with the rest retrieved from reference TRBV5-1 and TRBJ2-5, is KAGVTQTPRYLIKTRGQQVTLSCSPISGHRSVSWYQQTPGQGLQFLFEYFSETQRNKGNFPGRFSGRQFSNSRSEMNVSTLELGDSALYLCASSLSQETQYFGPGTRLLVL.

This clonotype was seen more than once but under ten times. The rearrangement links TRBV29-1 to TRBJ1-4; 9 bases map to TRBD1. Germline CDR1 is SQVTM and CDR2 is ANQGSEA. The CDR3 spans 13 residues. J was trimmed by 7 bases and V by 5 bases; bases with no gene match: 5. The CDR3 here is CSVRQGGGEKLFF. The CDR3 region has the DNA TGCAGCGTTCGACAGGGGGGGGGTGAAAAACTGTTTTTT.

This clonotype was counted a few times. This rearrangement joins TRBV7-6 to TRBJ1-4, with 7 bases matching TRBD1. Germline V gene lookup returns CDR1 SGHVS and CDR2 FNYEAQ. CDR3 length equals 16 residues. V lost 3 bases to trimming and J lost 0 bases; unmatched junction nucleotides: 4. The chain's CDR3 is CASSLGQTSTNEKLFF. The CDR3 DNA is TGTGCCAGCAGCTTGGGACAGACCTCAACTAATGAAAAACTGTTTTTT.

The chain employs TRBV12-3 or TRBV12-4 and TRBJ2-1; tentatively, D is TRBD1 or TRBD2 (5 bases each). Trimming stripped 0 bases from V and 14 bases from J, with 17 bases between. The CDR3 loop spans 14 amino acids. CDR3 sequence reads: CASSLARAVGTKFF. CDR3 coding DNA: TGTGCCAGCAGTTTAGCGCGGGCTGTGGGGACGAAGTTCTTC.

This clonotype occurred a few times. The J gene is TRBJ2-1, the V gene TRBV6-6; D tentatively reads TRBD1 or TRBD2 (5 bases each). V was cut by 5 bases and J by 0 bases, with 14 bases left in between. This CDR3 has 16 amino acids. CDR1 and CDR2 from the germline V gene are MNHNY and SVGAGI (reference sequence). CDR3 protein: CASSPLGTSSYNEQFF. The CDR3 bases are TGTGCCAGCAGTCCCCTCGGGACGAGCTCCTACAATGAGCAGTTCTTC.